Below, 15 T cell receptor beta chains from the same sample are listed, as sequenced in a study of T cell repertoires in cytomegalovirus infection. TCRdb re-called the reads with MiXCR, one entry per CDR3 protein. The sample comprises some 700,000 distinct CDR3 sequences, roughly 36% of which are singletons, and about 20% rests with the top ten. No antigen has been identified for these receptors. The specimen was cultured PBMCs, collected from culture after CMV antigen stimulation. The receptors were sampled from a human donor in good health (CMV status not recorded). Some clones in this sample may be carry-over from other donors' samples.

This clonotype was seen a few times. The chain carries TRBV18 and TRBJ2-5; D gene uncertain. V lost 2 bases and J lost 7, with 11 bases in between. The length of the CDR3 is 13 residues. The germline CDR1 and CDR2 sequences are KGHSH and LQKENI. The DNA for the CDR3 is TGTGCCAGCTCACCAGGCGAGAGTGCGACCCAGTACTTC. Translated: CASSPGESATQYF.

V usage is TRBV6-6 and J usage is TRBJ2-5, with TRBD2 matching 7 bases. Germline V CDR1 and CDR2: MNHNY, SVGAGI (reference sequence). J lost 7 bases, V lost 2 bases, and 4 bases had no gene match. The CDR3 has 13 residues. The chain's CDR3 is CASSYAGVGTQYF. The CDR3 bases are TGTGCCAGCAGTTACGCGGGAGTGGGGACCCAGTACTTC.

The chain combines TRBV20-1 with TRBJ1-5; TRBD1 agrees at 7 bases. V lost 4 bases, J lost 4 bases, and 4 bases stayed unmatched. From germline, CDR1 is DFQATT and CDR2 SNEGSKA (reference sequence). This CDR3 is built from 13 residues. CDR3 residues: CSATGQINQPQHF. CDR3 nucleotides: TGCAGTGCTACGGGACAGATTAATCAGCCCCAGCATTTT.

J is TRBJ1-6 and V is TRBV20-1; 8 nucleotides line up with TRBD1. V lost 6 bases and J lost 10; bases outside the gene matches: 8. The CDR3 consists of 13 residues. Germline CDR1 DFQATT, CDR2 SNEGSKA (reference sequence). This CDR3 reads CSAGGTGMSPLHF. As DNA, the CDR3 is TGCAGTGCGGGAGGGACAGGAATGTCACCCCTCCACTTT.

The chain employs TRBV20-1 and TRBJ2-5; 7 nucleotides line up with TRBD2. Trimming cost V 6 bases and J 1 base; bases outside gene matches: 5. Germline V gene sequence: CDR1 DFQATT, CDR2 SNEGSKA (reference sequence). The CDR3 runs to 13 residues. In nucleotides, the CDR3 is TGCAGTGCCGGGCGGGAGCTCCAAGAGACCCAGTACTTC. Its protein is CSAGRELQETQYF.

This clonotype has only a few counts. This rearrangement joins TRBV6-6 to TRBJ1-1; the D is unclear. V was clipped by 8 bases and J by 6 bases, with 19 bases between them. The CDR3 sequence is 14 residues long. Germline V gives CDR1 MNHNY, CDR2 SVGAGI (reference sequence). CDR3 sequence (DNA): TGTGCCAGCGGTCCTTTGGCCCTCAGGCCTGAAGCTTTCTTT. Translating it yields CASGPLALRPEAFF.

The CDR3 DNA follows: TGCAGTGCGGGACAGGGAACTGGAAACACCATATATTTT. This translates into CSAGQGTGNTIYF. The gene calls are TRBV20-1 and TRBJ1-3; TRBD1 agrees at 9 bases. This CDR3 region has 13 residues. CDR1 and CDR2 from the germline V gene are DFQATT and SNEGSKA (reference sequence). Trimming removed 6 bases from V and 2 bases from J; junction bases left unmatched: 2.

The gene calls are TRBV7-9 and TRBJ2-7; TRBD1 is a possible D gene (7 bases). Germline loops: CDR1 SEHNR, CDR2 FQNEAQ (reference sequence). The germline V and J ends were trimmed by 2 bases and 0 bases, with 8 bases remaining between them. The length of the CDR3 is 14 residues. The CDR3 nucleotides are TGTGCCAGCAGCTTACAGGGGGGCTCCTACGAGCAGTACTTC. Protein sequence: CASSLQGGSYEQYF.

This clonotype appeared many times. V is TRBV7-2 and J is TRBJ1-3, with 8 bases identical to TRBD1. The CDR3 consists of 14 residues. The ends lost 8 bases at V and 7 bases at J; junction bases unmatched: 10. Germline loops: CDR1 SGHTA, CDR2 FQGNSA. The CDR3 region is CASSADRALNTIYF. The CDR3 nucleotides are TGTGCCAGCTCAGCGGACAGGGCTCTCAACACCATATATTTT.

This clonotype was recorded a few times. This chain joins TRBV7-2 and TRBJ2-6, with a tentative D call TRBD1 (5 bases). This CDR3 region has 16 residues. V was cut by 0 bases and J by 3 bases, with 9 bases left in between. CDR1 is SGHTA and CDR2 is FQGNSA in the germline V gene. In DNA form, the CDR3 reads TGTGCCAGCAGCTTAGCGGAAGGGGTTGGGGCCAACGTCCTGACTTTC. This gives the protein CASSLAEGVGANVLTF.

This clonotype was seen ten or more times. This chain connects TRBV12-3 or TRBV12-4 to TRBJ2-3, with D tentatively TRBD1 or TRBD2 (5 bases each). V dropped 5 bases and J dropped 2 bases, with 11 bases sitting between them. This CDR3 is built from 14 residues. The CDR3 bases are TGTGCCAGCAGTCCGGGACCAGTCACAGATACGCAGTATTTT. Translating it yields CASSPGPVTDTQYF.

Here the CDR3 reads CSADSGRLYGYTF. Here the CDR3 DNA reads TGCAGTGCAGATTCCGGTCGGTTATATGGCTACACCTTC. The gene calls are TRBV20-1 and TRBJ1-2, with unresolved D. The CDR3 extends over 13 amino acids. Trimming pared 6 bases from V and 5 bases from J, leaving 16 bases between. CDR1 is DFQATT, CDR2 SNEGSKA, per germline (reference sequence).

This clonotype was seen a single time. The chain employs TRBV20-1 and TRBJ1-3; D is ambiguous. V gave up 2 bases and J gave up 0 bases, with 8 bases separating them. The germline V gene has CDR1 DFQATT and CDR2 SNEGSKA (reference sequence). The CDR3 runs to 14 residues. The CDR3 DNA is TGCAGTGCTAGACGGGTTTTCTCTGGAAACACCATATATTTT. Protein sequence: CSARRVFSGNTIYF.

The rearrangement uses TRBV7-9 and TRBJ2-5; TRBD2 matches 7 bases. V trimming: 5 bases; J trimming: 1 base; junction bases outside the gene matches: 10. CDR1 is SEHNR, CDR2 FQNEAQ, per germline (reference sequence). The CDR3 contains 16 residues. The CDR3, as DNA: TGTGCCAGCAGCCTCGGGCCCCTAGCGGCCCAAGAGACCCAGTACTTC. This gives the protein CASSLGPLAAQETQYF.

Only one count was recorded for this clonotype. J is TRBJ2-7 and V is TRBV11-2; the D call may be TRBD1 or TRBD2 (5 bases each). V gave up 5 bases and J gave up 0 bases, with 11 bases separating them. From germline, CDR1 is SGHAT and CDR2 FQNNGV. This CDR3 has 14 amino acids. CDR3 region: CASSRDPSSYEQYF. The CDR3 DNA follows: TGTGCCAGCAGCCGGGACCCTTCCTCCTACGAGCAGTACTTC.